The 14 T cell receptor beta chains presented below share a single source sample, sequenced in a study of T cells in Graves' hyperthyroidism and ophthalmopathy. Researchers took RNA transcripts and amplified the TCR beta CDR3 regions from them. RT-PCR in the first round (using the HTBI primer set) targeted the TCR CDR3. TCRdb re-called the multiplex PCR reads through MiXCR, storing one row per CDR3 protein. This table has around 250,000 distinct CDR3 sequences, 13% to 15% appearing once. Sequencing was carried out using blood. The source is a middle-aged woman with Graves' hyperthyroidism that later progressed to Graves' ophthalmopathy.

The chain links TRBV11-3 to TRBJ2-3; perhaps TRBD1 as D (5 bases). V was cut by 2 bases and J by 2 bases, with 11 bases left in between. The germline CDR1 and CDR2 sequences are SGHNT and YENEEA. The CDR3 totals 15 residues. CDR3 in DNA: TGTGCCAGCAGCTTATCTCAGGGAATCACAGATACGCAGTATTTT. Encoded protein: CASSLSQGITDTQYF.

This clonotype showed up just a few times. V gene TRBV28 combines with J gene TRBJ2-1, with 13 bases matching TRBD2. CDR1 is MDHEN and CDR2 is SYDVKM in the germline V gene. V was clipped by 6 bases and J by 14 bases; unmatched bases: 13. The CDR3 covers 15 residues. This CDR3 reads CASSSTSGRAGGEFF. CDR3 nucleotide sequence: TGTGCCAGCAGCTCTACTAGCGGGAGGGCCGGGGGGGAGTTCTTC.

The rearrangement joins TRBV30 to TRBJ1-5; no firm D call. Trimming took off 0 bases at V and 1 base at J, with 4 bases between the two ends. This CDR3 has 13 residues. Germline loops: CDR1 GTSNPN, CDR2 SVGIG (reference sequence). The CDR3 nucleotides are TGTGCCTGGAGTGTGCTCAGCAATCAGCCCCAGCATTTT. Encoded protein: CAWSVLSNQPQHF.

This clonotype was seen many times. The chain carries TRBV19 and TRBJ1-1; 12 bases match TRBD1. Trimming removed 9 bases from V and 5 bases from J; junction bases left unmatched: 7. The V gene's germline CDR1 is LNHDA and CDR2 SQIVND (reference sequence). The CDR3 is 14 residues long. CDR3 bases: TGTGCCAGCTCAAGGGACAGGGGGCAGACTGAAGCTTTCTTT. Amino acids: CASSRDRGQTEAFF.

This clonotype was detected ten times or more. The chain links TRBV18 to TRBJ2-1; 12 positions agree with TRBD2. The junction had 12 bases not matched to a gene; V was cut back by 3 bases and J by 9 bases. CDR3 length: 17 amino acids. Looked up from germline, CDR1 is KGHSH and CDR2 is LQKENI. CDR3 region: CASSPRLAGAGNLEQFF. The CDR3 DNA follows: TGTGCCAGCTCACCCAGACTAGCGGGAGCGGGCAATCTTGAGCAGTTCTTC.

This clonotype appeared a few times. The V gene is TRBV11-2, the J gene TRBJ1-1; a possible D gene is TRBD1 (6 bases). The CDR3 runs 14 residues. The germline V gene encodes CDR1 SGHAT and CDR2 FQNNGV. The germline V and J ends were trimmed by 3 bases and 4 bases, with 12 bases remaining between them. The CDR3 DNA reads as TGTGCCAGCAGCTTCACAGGGACGACCACTGAAGCTTTCTTT. This codes for CASSFTGTTTEAFF.

This chain connects TRBV5-1 to TRBJ2-2; 9 nucleotides line up with TRBD1. Germline V CDR1 and CDR2: SGHRS, YFSETQ. This CDR3 contains 16 residues. The ends lost 5 bases at V and 7 bases at J; junction bases unmatched: 12. The CDR3 reads CASRPQGAELGGELFF. CDR3 nucleotide sequence: TGCGCCAGCAGACCACAGGGGGCCGAATTGGGCGGGGAGCTGTTTTTT.

This clonotype has more than one count but fewer than ten. The CDR3 sequence is CASSLSGEPVNEQFF. As DNA, the CDR3 is TGTGCCAGCAGCTTAAGCGGGGAACCTGTCAATGAGCAGTTCTTC. The chain joins TRBV7-3 to TRBJ2-1, with a possible D match to TRBD2 (6 bases). The CDR3 spans 15 residues. Trimming cost V 1 base and J 6 bases, with 13 bases left between them. The germline V gene has CDR1 SGHTA and CDR2 FQGTGA.

In its sample, this clonotype was seen many times. The chain carries TRBV15 and TRBJ2-3, with D perhaps matching TRBD1 or TRBD2 (5 bases each). Trimming removed 5 bases at V and 3 bases at J, with 18 bases between. Germline V gene lookup returns CDR1 LNHNV and CDR2 YYDKDF (reference sequence). This CDR3 has 16 amino acids. The CDR3, as DNA: TGTGCCACCAGCTTCCCCAGGGTAGGGGAGACAGATACGCAGTATTTT. Residues: CATSFPRVGETDTQYF.

The chain uses TRBV6-1 and TRBJ2-1; TRBD2 matches at 8 bases. This CDR3 contains 16 residues. With 5 bases clipped from V and 0 bases from J, the junction kept 6 bases outside the gene matches. CDR1 and CDR2 (germline): MNHNS, SASEGT. DNA for the CDR3: TGTGCCAGCAGTTTGCGGGAGGACCCCTCCTACAATGAGCAGTTCTTC. Its protein is CASSLREDPSYNEQFF.

The table lists this clonotype with many counts. J is TRBJ1-4 and V is TRBV28; D is uncertain. This CDR3 region has 15 residues. Per germline, CDR1 MDHEN and CDR2 SYDVKM. The germline V and J ends were trimmed by 0 bases and 8 bases, with 13 bases remaining between them. The DNA of the CDR3 is TGTGCCAGCAGTTTATGGAGTTTAAATAGGGAAAAACTGTTTTTT. Amino acid sequence: CASSLWSLNREKLFF.

This clonotype was observed many times. Here the CDR3 DNA reads TGTGCCAGCAGCTTAGATTCCCACAATGAGCAGTTCTTC. Amino acids: CASSLDSHNEQFF. V is TRBV11-3 and J is TRBJ2-1; no clear D gene. V lost 0 bases to trimming and J lost 5 bases, with 5 bases between them. There are 13 residues in the CDR3. Per germline, CDR1 SGHNT and CDR2 YENEEA.

This clonotype was detected a few times. The chain uses TRBV20-1 and TRBJ2-1; 9 bases fit TRBD2. The CDR3 length is 14 residues. CDR1 and CDR2 (germline): DFQATT, SNEGSKA (reference sequence). Trimming cost V 3 bases and J 3 bases; bases outside gene matches: 3. CDR3 sequence: CSARETSGYNEQFF. DNA of the CDR3: TGCAGTGCTAGGGAGACTAGCGGCTACAATGAGCAGTTCTTC.

This chain joins TRBV19 and TRBJ2-1; D call uncertain. With 0 bases removed from V and 3 bases from J, the gap between germline ends came to 12 bases. CDR3 length equals 16 residues. Germline V gene lookup returns CDR1 LNHDA and CDR2 SQIVND (reference sequence). The CDR3 here is CASSIDGYSYYNEQFF. CDR3 DNA: TGTGCCAGTAGTATAGACGGGTACTCCTACTACAATGAGCAGTTCTTC.